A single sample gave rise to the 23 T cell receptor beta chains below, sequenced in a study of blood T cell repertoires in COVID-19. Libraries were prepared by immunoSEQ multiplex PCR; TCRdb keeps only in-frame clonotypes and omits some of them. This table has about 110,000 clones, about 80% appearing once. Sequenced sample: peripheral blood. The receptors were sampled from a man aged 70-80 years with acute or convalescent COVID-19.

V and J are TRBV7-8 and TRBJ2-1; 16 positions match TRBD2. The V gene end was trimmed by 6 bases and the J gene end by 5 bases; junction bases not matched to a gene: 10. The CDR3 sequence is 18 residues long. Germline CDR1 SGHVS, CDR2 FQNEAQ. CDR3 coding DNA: TGTGCCAGCAGAGAGGGACTAGCGGGGGGGCCTGCCCACAATGAGCAGTTCTTC. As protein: CASREGLAGGPAHNEQFF.

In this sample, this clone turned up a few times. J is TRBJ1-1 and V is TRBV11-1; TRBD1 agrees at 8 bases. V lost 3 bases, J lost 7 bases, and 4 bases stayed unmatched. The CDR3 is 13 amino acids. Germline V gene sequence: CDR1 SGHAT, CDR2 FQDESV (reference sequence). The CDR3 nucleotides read TGTGCCAGCAGCTTTCCGGGACAGGATGAAGCTTTCTTT. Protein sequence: CASSFPGQDEAFF.

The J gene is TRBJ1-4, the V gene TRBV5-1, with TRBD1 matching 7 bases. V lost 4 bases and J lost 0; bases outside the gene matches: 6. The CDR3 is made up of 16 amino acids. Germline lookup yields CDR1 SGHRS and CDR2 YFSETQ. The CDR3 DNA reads TGCGCCAGCAGCAGTGGGGACAGCGCAACTAATGAAAAACTGTTTTTT. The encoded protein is CASSSGDSATNEKLFF.

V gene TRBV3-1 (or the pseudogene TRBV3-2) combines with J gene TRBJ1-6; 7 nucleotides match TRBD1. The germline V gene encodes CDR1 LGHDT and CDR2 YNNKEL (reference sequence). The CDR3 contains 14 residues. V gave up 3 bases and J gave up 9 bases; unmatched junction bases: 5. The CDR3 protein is CASSQGQLSSPLHF. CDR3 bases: TGTGCCAGCAGCCAGGGACAGTTAAGTTCACCCCTCCACTTT.

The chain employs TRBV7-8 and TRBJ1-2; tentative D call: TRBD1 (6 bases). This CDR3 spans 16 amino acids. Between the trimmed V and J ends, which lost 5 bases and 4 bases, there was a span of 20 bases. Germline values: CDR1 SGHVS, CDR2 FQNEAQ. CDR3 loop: CASSPRGGALGYGYTF. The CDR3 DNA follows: TGTGCCAGCAGCCCGCGGGGGGGGGCGCTGGGCTATGGCTACACCTTC.

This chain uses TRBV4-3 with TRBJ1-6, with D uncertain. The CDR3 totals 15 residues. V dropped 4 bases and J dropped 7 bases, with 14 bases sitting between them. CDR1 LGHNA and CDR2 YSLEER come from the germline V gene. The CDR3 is CASSLEASSNSPLHF. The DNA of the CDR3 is TGCGCCAGCAGCCTTGAGGCCAGCTCAAATTCACCCCTCCACTTT.

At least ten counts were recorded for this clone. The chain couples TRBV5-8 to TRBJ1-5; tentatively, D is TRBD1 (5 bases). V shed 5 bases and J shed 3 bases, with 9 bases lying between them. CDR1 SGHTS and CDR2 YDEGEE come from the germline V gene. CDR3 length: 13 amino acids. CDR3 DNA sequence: TGTGCCAGCAGTGGGGGGAACAATCAGCCCCAGCATTTT. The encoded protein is CASSGGNNQPQHF.

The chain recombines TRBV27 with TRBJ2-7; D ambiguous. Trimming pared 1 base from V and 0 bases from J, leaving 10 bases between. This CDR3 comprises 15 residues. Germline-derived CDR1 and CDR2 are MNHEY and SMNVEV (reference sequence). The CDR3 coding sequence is TGTGCCAGCAGTTTATTTCAACCAGGCTCCTACGAGCAGTACTTC. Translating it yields CASSLFQPGSYEQYF.

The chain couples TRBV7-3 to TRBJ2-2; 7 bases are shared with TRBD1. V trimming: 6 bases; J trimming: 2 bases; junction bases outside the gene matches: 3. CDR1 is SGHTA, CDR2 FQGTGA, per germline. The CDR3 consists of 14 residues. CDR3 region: CASRRGGNTGELFF. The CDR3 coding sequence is TGTGCCAGCAGGAGAGGGGGCAACACCGGGGAGCTGTTTTTT.

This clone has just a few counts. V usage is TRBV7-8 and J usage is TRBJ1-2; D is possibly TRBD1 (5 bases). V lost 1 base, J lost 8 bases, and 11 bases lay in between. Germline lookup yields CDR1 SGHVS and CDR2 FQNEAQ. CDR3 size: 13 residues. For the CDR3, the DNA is TGTGCCAGCAGCTTAGTCCAGTCAGGGGGCTACACCTTC. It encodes CASSLVQSGGYTF. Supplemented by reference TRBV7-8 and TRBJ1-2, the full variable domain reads GAGVSQSPRYKVAKRGQDVALRCDPISGHVSLFWYQQALGQGPEFLTYFQNEAQLDKSGLPSDRFFAERPEGSVSTLKIQRTQQEDSAVYLCASSLVQSGGYTFGSGTRLTVV.

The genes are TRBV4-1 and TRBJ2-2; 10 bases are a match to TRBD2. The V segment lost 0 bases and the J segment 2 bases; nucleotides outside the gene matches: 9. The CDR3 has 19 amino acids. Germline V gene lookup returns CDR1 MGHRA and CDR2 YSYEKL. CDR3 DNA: TGCGCCAGCAGCCAAGAGCATTTAGCGGGGGGCCTTAACACCGGGGAGCTGTTTTTT. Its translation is CASSQEHLAGGLNTGELFF.

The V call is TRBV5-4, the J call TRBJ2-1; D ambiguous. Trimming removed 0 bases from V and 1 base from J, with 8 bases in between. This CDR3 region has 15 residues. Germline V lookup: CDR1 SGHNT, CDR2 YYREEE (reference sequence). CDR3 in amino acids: CASSLEARSYNEQFF. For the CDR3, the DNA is TGTGCCAGCAGCTTGGAGGCTAGGTCCTACAATGAGCAGTTCTTC.

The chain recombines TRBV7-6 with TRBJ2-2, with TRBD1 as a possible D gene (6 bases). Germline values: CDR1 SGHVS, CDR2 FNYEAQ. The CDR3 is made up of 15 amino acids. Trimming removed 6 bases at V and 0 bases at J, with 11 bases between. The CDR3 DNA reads TGTGCCAGCAGGTCTACAGGGCCGAACACCGGGGAGCTGTTTTTT. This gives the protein CASRSTGPNTGELFF.

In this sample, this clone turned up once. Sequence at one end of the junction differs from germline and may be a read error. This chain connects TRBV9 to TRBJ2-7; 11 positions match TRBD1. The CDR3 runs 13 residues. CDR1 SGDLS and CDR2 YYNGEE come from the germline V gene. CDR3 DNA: TGTGCCAGCAGCGTAGTCTTTTGGGACAGGGGGACCTTC. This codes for CASSVVFWDRGTF.

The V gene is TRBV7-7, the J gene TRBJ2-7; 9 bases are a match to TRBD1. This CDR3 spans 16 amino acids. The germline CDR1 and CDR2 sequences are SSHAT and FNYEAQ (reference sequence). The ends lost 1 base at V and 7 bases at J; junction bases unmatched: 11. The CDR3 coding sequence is TGTGCCAGCAGCTTAGGGCTAGACAGGGGGAAGGAAGAGCAGTACTTC. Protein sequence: CASSLGLDRGKEEQYF.

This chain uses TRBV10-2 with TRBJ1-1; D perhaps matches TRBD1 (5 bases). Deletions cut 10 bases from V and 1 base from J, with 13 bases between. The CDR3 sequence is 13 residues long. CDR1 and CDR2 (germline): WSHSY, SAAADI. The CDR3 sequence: CATFDRPNTEAFF. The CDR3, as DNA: TGCGCCACCTTTGACAGACCGAACACTGAAGCTTTCTTT.

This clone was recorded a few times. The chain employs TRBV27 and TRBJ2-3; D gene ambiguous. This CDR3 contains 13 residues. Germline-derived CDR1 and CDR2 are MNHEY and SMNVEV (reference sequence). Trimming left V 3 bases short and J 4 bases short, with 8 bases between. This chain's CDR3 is CASSFHTADTQYF. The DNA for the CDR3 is TGTGCCAGCAGTTTCCACACAGCAGATACGCAGTATTTT.

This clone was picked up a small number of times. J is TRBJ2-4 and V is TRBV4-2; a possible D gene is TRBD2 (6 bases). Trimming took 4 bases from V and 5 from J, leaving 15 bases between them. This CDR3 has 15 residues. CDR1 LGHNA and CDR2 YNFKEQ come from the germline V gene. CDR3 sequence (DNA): TGTGCCAGCAGCCTCTTCACGTCGGGGGAAAACATTCAGTACTTC. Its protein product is CASSLFTSGENIQYF.

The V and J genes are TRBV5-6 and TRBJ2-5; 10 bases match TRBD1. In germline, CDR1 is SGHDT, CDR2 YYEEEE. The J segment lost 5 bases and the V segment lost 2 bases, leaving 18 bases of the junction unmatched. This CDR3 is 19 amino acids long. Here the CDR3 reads CASSLGADRDRGLRETQYF. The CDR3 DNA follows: TGTGCCAGCAGCTTAGGAGCGGACCGGGACAGGGGACTAAGGGAGACCCAGTACTTC.

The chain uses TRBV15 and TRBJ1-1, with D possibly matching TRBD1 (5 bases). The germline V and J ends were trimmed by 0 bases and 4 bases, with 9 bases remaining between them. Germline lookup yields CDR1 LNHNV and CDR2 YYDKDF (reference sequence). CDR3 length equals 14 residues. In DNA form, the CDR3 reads TGTGCCACCAGCAGAGATACGGGGGGCACTGAAGCTTTCTTT. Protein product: CATSRDTGGTEAFF. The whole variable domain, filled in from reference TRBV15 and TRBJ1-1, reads DAMVIQNPRYQVTQFGKPVTLSCSQTLNHNVMYWYQQKSSQAPKLLFHYYDKDFNNEADTPDNFQSRRPNTSFCFLDIRSPGLGDTAMYLCATSRDTGGTEAFFGQGTRLTVV.

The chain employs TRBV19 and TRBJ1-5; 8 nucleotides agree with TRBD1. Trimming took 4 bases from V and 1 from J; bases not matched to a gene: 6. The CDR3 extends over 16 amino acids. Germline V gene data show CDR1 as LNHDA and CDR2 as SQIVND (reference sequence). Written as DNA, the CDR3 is TGTGCCAGTAGTACGAAACAGGGGGTAAGCAATCAGCCCCAGCATTTT. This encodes CASSTKQGVSNQPQHF.

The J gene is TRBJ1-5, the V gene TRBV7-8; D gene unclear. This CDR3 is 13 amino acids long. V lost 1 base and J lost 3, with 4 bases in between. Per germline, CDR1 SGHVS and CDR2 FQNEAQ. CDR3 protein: CASSLGANQPQHF. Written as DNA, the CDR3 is TGTGCCAGCAGCTTAGGGGCCAATCAGCCCCAGCATTTT.

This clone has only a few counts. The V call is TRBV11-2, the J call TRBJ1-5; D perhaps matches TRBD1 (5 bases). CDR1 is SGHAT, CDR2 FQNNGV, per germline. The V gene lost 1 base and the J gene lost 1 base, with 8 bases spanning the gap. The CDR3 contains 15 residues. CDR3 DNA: TGTGCCAGCAGCTTAGGTCGACAGAGCAATCAGCCCCAGCATTTT. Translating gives CASSLGRQSNQPQHF.